The 7 T cell receptor beta chains presented below share a single source sample, sequenced in a study of T cell responses to AZD1222 COVID-19 vaccine. Sequencing was performed with immunoSEQ multiplex PCR; in TCRdb, only in-frame clones are kept and a portion is missing. Altogether fewer than 250,000 clones are present, about 92% being singletons, with the ten largest covering 1%. The source material was peripheral blood, sampled on day 0 of MenACWY control vaccination. The receptors here all came from an adult in good health.

The chain is built from TRBV10-2 and TRBJ1-3, with D unresolved. V lost 6 bases, J lost 2 bases, and 5 bases lay in between. The germline V gene has CDR1 WSHSY and CDR2 SAAADI. This CDR3 is 12 amino acids long. This chain's CDR3 is CASSPTGNTIYF. DNA for the CDR3: TGCGCCAGCAGCCCCACTGGAAACACCATATATTTT.

The V call is TRBV7-2, the J call TRBJ1-3; D may be TRBD1 (5 bases). Trimming took off 5 bases at V and 2 bases at J, with 13 bases between the two ends. Germline CDR1 SGHTA, CDR2 FQGNSA. This CDR3 has 15 amino acids. In DNA form, the CDR3 reads TGTGCCAGCAGCCCCGGGGGTAGTCCTGGAAACACCATATATTTT. This gives the protein CASSPGGSPGNTIYF.

This clone was picked up a small number of times. The chain employs TRBV18 and TRBJ1-2; weak D call: TRBD1 (5 bases). Germline V gene data show CDR1 as KGHSH and CDR2 as LQKENI. The CDR3 has 16 residues. Trimming took off 2 bases at V and 3 bases at J, with 16 bases between the two ends. This CDR3 reads CASSPTWTRAYYGYTF. The CDR3 coding sequence is TGTGCCAGCTCACCAACCTGGACACGAGCTTACTATGGCTACACCTTC. The full variable domain, completed using reference TRBV18 and TRBJ1-2, is NAGVMQNPRHLVRRRGQEARLRCSPMKGHSHVYWYRQLPEEGLKFMVYLQKENIIDESGMPKERFSAEFPKEGPSILRIQQVVRGDSAAYFCASSPTWTRAYYGYTFGSGTRLTVV.

The rearrangement uses TRBV6-1 and TRBJ1-1; D not certain. The CDR3 contains 12 residues. V was trimmed by 10 bases and J by 1 base, leaving 10 bases between them. Germline CDR1 reads MNHNS; CDR2 reads SASEGT. DNA for the CDR3: TGTGCCACCAGAGTAGGGAACACTGAAGCTTTCTTT. It is translated as CATRVGNTEAFF.

This clone was counted a few times. The chain combines TRBV27 with TRBJ1-2; TRBD1 is a possible D gene (6 bases). This CDR3 comprises 15 residues. V was shortened by 2 bases and J by 6 bases, with 16 bases between the two germline ends. In germline, CDR1 is MNHEY, CDR2 SMNVEV (reference sequence). The CDR3 DNA reads as TGTGCCAGCAGTTTAACCTCCGGGACATCGGATGGCTACACCTTC. It specifies CASSLTSGTSDGYTF.

The V call is TRBV6-6, the J call TRBJ2-1, with 7 bases lining up with TRBD1. The CDR3 totals 13 residues. The J segment lost 9 bases and the V segment lost 0 bases, leaving 2 bases of the junction unmatched. Germline V gene lookup returns CDR1 MNHNY and CDR2 SVGAGI (reference sequence). The CDR3 loop reads CASSYSTGREQFF. The CDR3 DNA is TGTGCCAGCAGTTACTCGACAGGGCGTGAGCAGTTCTTC.

The chain employs TRBV18 and TRBJ1-3, with unresolved D. Between the trimmed V and J ends, which lost 3 bases and 3 bases, there was a span of 9 bases. CDR1 is KGHSH, CDR2 LQKENI, per germline. This CDR3 is 14 amino acids long. The CDR3 bases are TGTGCCAGCTCACCCCCTCGGGATGGAAACACCATATATTTT. This sequence encodes CASSPPRDGNTIYF.